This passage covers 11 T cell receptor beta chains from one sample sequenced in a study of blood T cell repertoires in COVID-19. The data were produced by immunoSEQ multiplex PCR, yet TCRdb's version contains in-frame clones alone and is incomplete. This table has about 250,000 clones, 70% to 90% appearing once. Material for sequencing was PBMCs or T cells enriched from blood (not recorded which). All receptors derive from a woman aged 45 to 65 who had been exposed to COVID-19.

CDR3 sequence: CASILGGSNQPQHF. The CDR3 DNA is TGTGCCAGTATCCTGGGGGGTAGCAATCAGCCCCAGCATTTT. The chain joins TRBV28 to TRBJ1-5; TRBD1 is a possible D gene (5 bases). Trimming took 9 bases from V and 0 from J, leaving 12 bases between them. Germline V CDR1 and CDR2: MDHEN, SYDVKM. The CDR3 is made up of 14 amino acids.

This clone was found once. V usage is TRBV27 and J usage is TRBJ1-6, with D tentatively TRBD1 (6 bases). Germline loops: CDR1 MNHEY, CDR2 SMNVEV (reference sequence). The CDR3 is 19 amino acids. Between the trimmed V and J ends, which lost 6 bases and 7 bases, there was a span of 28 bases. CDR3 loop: CASSPLGQTGKGWNSPLHF. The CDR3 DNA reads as TGTGCCAGCAGCCCCCTGGGCCAAACAGGGAAGGGGTGGAATTCACCCCTCCACTTT.

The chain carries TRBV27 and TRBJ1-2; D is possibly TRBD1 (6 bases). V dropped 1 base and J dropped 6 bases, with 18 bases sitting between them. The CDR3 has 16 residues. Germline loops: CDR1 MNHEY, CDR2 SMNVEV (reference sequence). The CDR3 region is CASSLYPGHFTDGYTF. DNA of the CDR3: TGTGCCAGCAGTTTATACCCGGGACACTTTACCGATGGCTACACCTTC.

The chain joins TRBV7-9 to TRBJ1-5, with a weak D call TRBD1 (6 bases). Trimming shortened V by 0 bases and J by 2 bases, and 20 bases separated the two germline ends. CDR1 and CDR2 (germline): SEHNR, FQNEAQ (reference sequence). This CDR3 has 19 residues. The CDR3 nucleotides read TGTGCCAGCAGCTTAGCCCTTACGGACAGTCCCTTACGCAATCAGCCCCAGCATTTT. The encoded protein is CASSLALTDSPLRNQPQHF.

The CDR3 region is CARNPRGRQALDTEAFF. The CDR3, as DNA: TGTGCCCGAAATCCCCGTGGTAGACAGGCCCTCGACACTGAAGCTTTCTTT. The V gene is TRBV6-9, the J gene TRBJ1-1, with a possible D match to TRBD1 (6 bases). The V and J ends lost 11 bases and 3 bases respectively, with 28 bases between them. The CDR3 covers 17 residues. Germline V gene data show CDR1 as MNHGY and CDR2 as SVAAGI.

CDR3 region: CASSLQGTEQFF. CDR3 nucleotides: TGTGCCAGCAGCTTACAGGGGACTGAGCAGTTCTTC. The rearrangement uses TRBV5-4 and TRBJ2-1; 7 bases are shared with TRBD1. This CDR3 comprises 12 residues. CDR1 and CDR2 (germline): SGHNT, YYREEE (reference sequence). V was pared by 2 bases and J by 9 bases, with 2 bases of the junction left unmatched.

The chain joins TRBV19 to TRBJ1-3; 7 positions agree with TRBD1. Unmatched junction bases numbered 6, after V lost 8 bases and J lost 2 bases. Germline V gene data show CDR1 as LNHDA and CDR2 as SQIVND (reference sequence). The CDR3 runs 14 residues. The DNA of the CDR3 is TGTGCCAGTGGGATAAGGGGGCCTGGAAACACCATATATTTT. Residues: CASGIRGPGNTIYF.

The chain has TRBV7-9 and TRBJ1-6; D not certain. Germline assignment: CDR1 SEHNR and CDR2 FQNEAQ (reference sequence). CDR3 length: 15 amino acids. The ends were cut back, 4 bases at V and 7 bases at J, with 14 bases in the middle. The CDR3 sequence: CASSSRRSENSPLHF. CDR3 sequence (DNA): TGTGCCAGCAGCTCTCGCAGGTCAGAAAATTCACCCCTCCACTTT.

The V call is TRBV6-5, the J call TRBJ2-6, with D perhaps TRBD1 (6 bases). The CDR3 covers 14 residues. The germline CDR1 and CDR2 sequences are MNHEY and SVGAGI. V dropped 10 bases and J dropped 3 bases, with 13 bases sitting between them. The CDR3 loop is CATNRARGANVLTF. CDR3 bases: TGTGCCACCAACAGGGCGCGTGGGGCCAACGTCCTGACTTTC.

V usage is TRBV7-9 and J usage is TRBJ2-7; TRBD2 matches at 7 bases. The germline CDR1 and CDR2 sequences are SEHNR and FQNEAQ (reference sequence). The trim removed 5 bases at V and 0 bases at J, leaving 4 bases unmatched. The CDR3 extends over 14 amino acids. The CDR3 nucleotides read TGTGCCAGCAGCCCCGGGGGGAACTCCTACGAGCAGTACTTC. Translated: CASSPGGNSYEQYF.

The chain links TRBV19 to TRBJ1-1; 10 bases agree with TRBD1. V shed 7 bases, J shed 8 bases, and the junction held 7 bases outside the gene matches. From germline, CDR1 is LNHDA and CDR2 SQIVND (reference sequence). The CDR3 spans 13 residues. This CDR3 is CASNSDRGVEAFF. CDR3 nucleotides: TGTGCCAGTAATTCGGACAGGGGGGTGGAAGCTTTCTTT.